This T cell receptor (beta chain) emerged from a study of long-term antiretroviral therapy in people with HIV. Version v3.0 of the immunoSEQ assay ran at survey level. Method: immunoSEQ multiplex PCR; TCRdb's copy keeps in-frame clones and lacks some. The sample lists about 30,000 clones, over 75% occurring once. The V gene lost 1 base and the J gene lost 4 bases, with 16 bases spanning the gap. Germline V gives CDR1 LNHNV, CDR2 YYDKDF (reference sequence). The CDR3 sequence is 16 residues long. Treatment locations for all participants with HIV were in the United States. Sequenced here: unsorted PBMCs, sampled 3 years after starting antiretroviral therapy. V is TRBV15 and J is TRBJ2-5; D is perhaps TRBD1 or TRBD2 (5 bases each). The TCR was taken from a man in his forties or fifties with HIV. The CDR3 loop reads CATSRGRYGRGETQYF. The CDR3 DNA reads TGTGCCACCAGCAGAGGGAGGTACGGAAGGGGAGAGACCCAGTACTTC.